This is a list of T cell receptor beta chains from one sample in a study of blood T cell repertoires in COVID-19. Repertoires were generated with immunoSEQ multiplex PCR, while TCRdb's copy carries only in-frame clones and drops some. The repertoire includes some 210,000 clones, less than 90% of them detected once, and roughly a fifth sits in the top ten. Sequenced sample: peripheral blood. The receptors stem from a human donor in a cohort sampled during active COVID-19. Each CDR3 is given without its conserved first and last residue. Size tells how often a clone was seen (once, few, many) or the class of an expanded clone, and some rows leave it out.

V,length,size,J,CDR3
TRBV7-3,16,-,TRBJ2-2,ASSPLPPTGANTGELF
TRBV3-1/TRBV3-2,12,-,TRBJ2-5,ASSVSGRAVTQY
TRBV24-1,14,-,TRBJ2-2,ATSDRDRGHTGELF
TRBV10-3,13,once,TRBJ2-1,AISEQGAAYNEQF
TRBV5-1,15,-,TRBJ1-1,ASSFALLQGYRTEAF
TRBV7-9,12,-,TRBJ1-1,ASSKQALNTEAF
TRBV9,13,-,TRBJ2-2,ASSPQGGSTGELF
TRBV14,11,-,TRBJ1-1,ASSQGRNTEAF
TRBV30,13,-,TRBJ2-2,AWSFSGQSAGELF
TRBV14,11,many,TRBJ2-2,ASSQMLVGELF
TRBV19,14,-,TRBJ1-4,ASRIRDAKDAEKLF
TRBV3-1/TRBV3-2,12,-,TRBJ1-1,ASSQGERNTEAF
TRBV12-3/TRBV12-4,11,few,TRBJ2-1,ASRYGQGVNQF
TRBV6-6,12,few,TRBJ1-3,ASSYGGPGDTIY
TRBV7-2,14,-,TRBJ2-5,ASSLATSGGMETQY
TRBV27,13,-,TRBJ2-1,ASSRTSGAYNEQF
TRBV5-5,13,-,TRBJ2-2,ASSFPTSATGELF
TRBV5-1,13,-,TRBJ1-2,ASSSAGGSDYGYT